One and the same sample provided the 17 T cell receptor beta chains below, sequenced in a study of T-cell reconstitution after alpha-beta-depleted transplantation in children. Construction of the TCRbeta library involved unique molecular identifiers. TCRdb re-analysed the PCR reads in MiXCR, keeping a single row per CDR3 protein. The repertoire includes around 600,000 distinct CDR3 sequences, about 15% of them detected once, and about 1.1% sits in the top ten. This specimen consisted of PBMCs from the stem cell graft donor, obtained from the stem cell graft. The receptors were sampled from a human donor who donated a stem cell graft to a child with acute myeloid leukemia.

The sample holds many counts of this clonotype. V and J are TRBV29-1 and TRBJ2-1, with 10 positions matching TRBD2. J lost 6 bases, V lost 5 bases, and 7 bases had no gene match. CDR3 size: 14 residues. Germline CDR1 and CDR2: SQVTM and ANQGSEA. For the CDR3, the DNA is TGCAGCGTTTCCATAGCGGGGGGCAGCAATGAGCAGTTCTTC. Its translation: CSVSIAGGSNEQFF.

The V gene is TRBV20-1, the J gene TRBJ1-2, with no clear D. The V gene lost 4 bases and the J gene lost 2 bases, with 14 bases spanning the gap. The CDR3 has 14 amino acids. Germline loops: CDR1 DFQATT, CDR2 SNEGSKA (reference sequence). The CDR3 coding sequence is TGCAGTGCTAAGAACACTCAACCCAACTATGGCTACACCTTC. It encodes CSAKNTQPNYGYTF.

The chain combines TRBV7-6 with TRBJ1-5, with D unresolved. The CDR3 totals 13 residues. V lost 5 bases, J lost 7 bases, and 12 bases lay in between. Germline V CDR1 and CDR2: SGHVS, FNYEAQ. CDR3 in amino acids: CASSVDKEQPQHF. In nucleotides, the CDR3 is TGTGCCAGCAGCGTTGACAAGGAGCAGCCCCAGCATTTT. The whole variable domain, filled in from reference TRBV7-6 and TRBJ1-5, reads GAGVSQSPRYKVTKRGQDVALRCDPISGHVSLYWYRQALGQGPEFLTYFNYEAQQDKSGLPNDRFSAERPEGSISTLTIQRTEQRDSAMYRCASSVDKEQPQHFGDGTRLSIL.

The CDR3 sequence: CASSQDRGGAHNEQFF. In DNA form, the CDR3 reads TGTGCCAGCAGCCAAGATAGGGGGGGGGCACACAATGAGCAGTTCTTC. The rearrangement uses TRBV4-2 and TRBJ2-1; weak D call: TRBD2 (7 bases). This CDR3 is built from 16 residues. V gave up 0 bases and J gave up 5 bases, with 14 bases separating them. Germline assignment: CDR1 LGHNA and CDR2 YNFKEQ.

This clonotype was counted ten times or more. The genes are TRBV29-1 and TRBJ1-4; D gene ambiguous. The V gene's germline CDR1 is SQVTM and CDR2 ANQGSEA. V lost 3 bases, J lost 2 bases, and 7 bases lay in between. The CDR3 runs 13 residues. Here the CDR3 reads CSVDTATNEKLFF. In DNA form, the CDR3 reads TGCAGCGTTGACACGGCCACTAATGAAAAACTGTTTTTT.

The CDR3 DNA is TGCAGCAGGACGCGGGGGGGGGAGACCCAGTACTTC. It translates to CSRTRGGETQYF. V usage is TRBV20-1 and J usage is TRBJ2-5; TRBD2 matches at 9 bases. This CDR3 contains 12 residues. Germline V gene lookup returns CDR1 DFQATT and CDR2 SNEGSKA (reference sequence).

This clonotype was counted many times. The chain uses TRBV7-2 and TRBJ1-2; no clear D gene. Germline CDR1 is SGHTA and CDR2 is FQGNSA. The CDR3 sequence is 11 residues long. Trimming removed 5 bases from V and 8 bases from J, with 9 bases in between. CDR3 sequence (DNA): TGTGCCAGCAGCCTTGGGAGCGGCTACACCTTC. Protein product: CASSLGSGYTF. Full variable domain (remainder filled in from reference TRBV7-2 and TRBJ1-2): GAGVSQSPSNKVTEKGKDVELRCDPISGHTALYWYRQSLGQGLEFLIYFQGNSAPDKSGLPSDRFSAERTGGSVSTLTIQRTQQEDSAVYLCASSLGSGYTFGSGTRLTVV.

This clonotype was seen many times. V usage is TRBV5-1 and J usage is TRBJ2-2; the D gene could be TRBD1 or TRBD2 (7 bases each). Trimming removed 5 bases from V and 7 bases from J, with 15 bases in between. Germline V gives CDR1 SGHRS, CDR2 YFSETQ. The CDR3 loop spans 14 amino acids. Written as DNA, the CDR3 is TGCGCCAGCAGGGGAGGGACAGACGACGGGGAGCTGTTTTTT. It encodes CASRGGTDDGELFF.

The V gene is TRBV7-8, the J gene TRBJ2-1; TRBD2 aligns across 10 bases. J lost 7 bases, V lost 2 bases, and 8 bases had no gene match. CDR1 and CDR2 (germline): SGHVS, FQNEAQ. The CDR3 totals 16 residues. The CDR3 DNA reads as TGTGCCAGCAGCTTACGGAGCGGGGGGGCTCTGAATGAGCAGTTCTTC. It is translated as CASSLRSGGALNEQFF.

The genes are TRBV6-2 or TRBV6-3 and TRBJ2-4; no clear D gene. Germline V lookup: CDR1 MNHEY, CDR2 SVGEGT. V was cut by 3 bases and J by 0 bases, with 9 bases left in between. This CDR3 is 15 amino acids long. CDR3 in amino acids: CASSYLGIAKNIQYF. The CDR3 DNA reads TGTGCCAGCAGTTATCTGGGGATAGCCAAAAACATTCAGTACTTC.

This clonotype has ten or more counts. The rearrangement joins TRBV7-2 to TRBJ2-7, with D perhaps matching TRBD1 (6 bases). Trimming cost V 7 bases and J 1 base, with 14 bases left between them. The CDR3 covers 14 residues. Germline V gives CDR1 SGHTA, CDR2 FQGNSA. The CDR3 DNA is TGTGCCAGCACCAGAGACACAGGGTCCTACGAGCAGTACTTC. This sequence encodes CASTRDTGSYEQYF.

There are a few counts of this clonotype. V gene TRBV20-1 combines with J gene TRBJ2-3, with D possibly TRBD1 on 6 matching bases. The V and J ends lost 5 bases and 6 bases respectively, with 9 bases between them. Per germline, CDR1 DFQATT and CDR2 SNEGSKA (reference sequence). CDR3 length: 11 amino acids. This CDR3 reads CSAQRGDTQYF. The DNA of the CDR3 is TGCAGTGCTCAAAGGGGGGATACGCAGTATTTT.

Many counts were recorded for this clonotype. The gene calls are TRBV5-1 and TRBJ2-7; 7 nucleotides agree with TRBD2. Germline-derived CDR1 and CDR2 are SGHRS and YFSETQ. V shed 4 bases, J shed 0 bases, and the junction held 1 base outside the gene matches. The CDR3 has 13 amino acids. CDR3 sequence reads: CASSRGDSYEQYF. For the CDR3, the DNA is TGCGCCAGCAGCCGGGGGGACTCCTACGAGCAGTACTTC.

The genes are TRBV5-1 and TRBJ2-1; 10 nucleotides line up with TRBD2. Germline V gene data show CDR1 as SGHRS and CDR2 as YFSETQ. The CDR3 has 15 amino acids. Unmatched junction bases numbered 5, after V lost 1 base and J lost 7 bases. The CDR3 reads CASSLSGGATNEQFF. CDR3 DNA sequence: TGCGCCAGCAGCTTGAGCGGGGGGGCGACTAATGAGCAGTTCTTC.

This clonotype was picked up a small number of times. The chain links TRBV7-2 to TRBJ2-1; the D gene is possibly TRBD2 (5 bases). The germline CDR1 and CDR2 sequences are SGHTA and FQGNSA. The CDR3 contains 14 residues. Trimming left V 2 bases short and J 4 bases short, with 9 bases between. CDR3 sequence reads: CASSLREGYNEQFF. The CDR3 DNA sequence: TGTGCCAGCAGCTTAAGAGAGGGATACAATGAGCAGTTCTTC.

Here the CDR3 reads CASSVGTGFTDTQYF. The CDR3 DNA is TGTGCCAGCAGCGTCGGGACTGGCTTCACAGATACGCAGTATTTT. This chain uses TRBV9 with TRBJ2-3; tentative D call: TRBD2 (6 bases). Trimming stripped 2 bases from V and 2 bases from J, with 12 bases between. CDR1 is SGDLS and CDR2 is YYNGEE in the germline V gene. The CDR3 consists of 15 residues.

Only a few counts were recorded for this clonotype. The V and J genes are TRBV7-2 and TRBJ1-1; D is possibly TRBD1 (5 bases). This CDR3 has 13 residues. Germline CDR1 and CDR2: SGHTA and FQGNSA. V dropped 5 bases and J dropped 7 bases, with 14 bases sitting between them. This CDR3 is CASSPGRGLEAFF. DNA of the CDR3: TGTGCCAGCAGCCCAGGGAGGGGACTTGAAGCTTTCTTT.